This T cell receptor beta chain derives from a study of blood T cells in healthy people across ages. In the study overall: When template switching was applied, about one barcoded beta molecule was captured per two T cells. Study-wide points: Long-lived donors had more naive CD4+ cells and higher diversity than aged donors. Age advanced and TCR beta diversity per million T cells fell, roughly linearly. Diversity figures derived from one million T cells were judged to underestimate the true value.

Then a second PCR, running roughly 7 to 11 cycles, was carried out with a sample-barcoded 5' primer and a J-beta primer mix. In TCRdb, the 5' RACE reads were re-called with MiXCR into one record per CDR3 protein. The repertoire consists of about 1.8 million distinct CDR3 sequences, with less than 50% occurring once and the leading ten covering around 2.1%. Germline loops: CDR1 LGHNA, CDR2 YNFKEQ. The CDR3 is 13 residues long. V was shortened by 1 base and J by 12 bases, with 13 bases between the two germline ends. Comment on this clonotype: What it binds is unknown.

What was sequenced was blood. V and J are TRBV4-2 and TRBJ2-1; maybe TRBD1 (5 bases). The receptor comes from a woman aged 40-49 years in good health. CDR3 nucleotides: TGTGCCAGCAGCCAAGTCACCGGACAAGTGCAGTTCTTC. It yields the protein CASSQVTGQVQFF.